This note documents a single TCR beta chain sequence. Preparing the TCRbeta library involved the use of unique molecular identifiers. Each CDR3 protein gets one entry after TCRdb re-called the PCR reads with MiXCR. Among about 640,000 distinct CDR3 sequences, 16% were seen once, and the ten largest hold approximately 1.1%. This sample is drawn from a study of T-cell reconstitution after alpha-beta-depleted transplantation in children. CDR3 length equals 16 residues. Germline V CDR1 and CDR2: KGHSH, LQKENI. V trimming: 2 bases; J trimming: 6 bases; junction bases outside the gene matches: 8. The chain joins TRBV18 to TRBJ2-1; 9 bases line up with TRBD1. Sequencing was performed on PBMCs from the stem cell graft donor, taken from the stem cell graft. This receptor was obtained from a human donor who donated a stem cell graft to a child with acute myeloid leukemia. The CDR3 sequence is CASSPAGAGQGNEQFF. The CDR3 coding sequence is TGTGCCAGCTCACCAGCTGGTGCGGGACAGGGCAATGAGCAGTTCTTC. The complete variable domain, with remaining parts taken from reference TRBV18 and TRBJ2-1, reads NAGVMQNPRHLVRRRGQEARLRCSPMKGHSHVYWYRQLPEEGLKFMVYLQKENIIDESGMPKERFSAEFPKEGPSILRIQQVVRGDSAAYFCASSPAGAGQGNEQFFGPGTRLTVL.